The following is a T cell receptor beta chain sequence with its context. The data stem from a study of CD8 T cells in Susac syndrome. The authors reverse transcribed roughly 0.45 to 1 ug RNA with random hexamers. TCRdb redid the calling of the immunoSEQ multiplex PCR reads with MiXCR, one entry per CDR3 protein. The profile shows about 290,000 distinct CDR3 sequences, 85% of them singletons. The CDR3 length is 14 residues. The V gene lost 3 bases and the J gene lost 5 bases, with 11 bases spanning the gap. Sample: CD8+ T cells from PBMCs. V gene TRBV12-3 or TRBV12-4 combines with J gene TRBJ2-1; weak D call: TRBD2 (5 bases). The receptor's source is a human donor with multiple sclerosis. CDR3: CASSLGSTHNEQFF. In nucleotides, the CDR3 is TGTGCCAGCAGTTTGGGGAGTACCCACAATGAGCAGTTCTTC.